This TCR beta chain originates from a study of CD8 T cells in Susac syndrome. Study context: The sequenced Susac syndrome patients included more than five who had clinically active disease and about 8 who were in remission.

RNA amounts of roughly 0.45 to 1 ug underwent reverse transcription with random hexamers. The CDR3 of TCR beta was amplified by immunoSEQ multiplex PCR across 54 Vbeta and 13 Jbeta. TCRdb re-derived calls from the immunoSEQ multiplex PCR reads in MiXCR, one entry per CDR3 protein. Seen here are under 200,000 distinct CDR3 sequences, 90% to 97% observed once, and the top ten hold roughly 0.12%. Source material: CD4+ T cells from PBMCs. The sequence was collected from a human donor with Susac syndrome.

This chain's CDR3 is CASSLGQAVGQPQHF. CDR3 nucleotides: TGTGCCAGCAGCTTAGGACAGGCCGTGGGCCAGCCCCAGCATTTT. This rearrangement joins TRBV11-2 to TRBJ1-5; tentatively, D is TRBD1 (6 bases). The germline V gene encodes CDR1 SGHAT and CDR2 FQNNGV. CDR3 length: 15 amino acids. V lost 1 base to trimming and J lost 7 bases, with 14 bases between them.